Below are 20 T cell receptor beta chains sequenced from a single sample in a study of response to subunit inactivated influenza vaccine. TCRdb ran MiXCR on the RT-PCR reads and lists one entry per CDR3 protein. In the table there are hundreds of thousands of distinct CDR3 sequences, approximately 11% of which are singletons. The source was PBMCs from blood, collected roughly 47 days after vaccination. Receptor source: a man aged 45-65 years who received an inactivated influenza vaccine.

This clonotype was observed at least ten times. The chain employs TRBV29-1 and TRBJ2-5; D tentatively fits TRBD1 or TRBD2 (5 bases each). This CDR3 spans 12 amino acids. Between the trimmed V and J ends, which lost 2 bases and 4 bases, there was a span of 8 bases. CDR1 and CDR2 (germline): SQVTM, ANQGSEA. DNA for the CDR3: TGCAGCGTTGAATCCGGGACAGAGACCCAGTACTTC. It encodes CSVESGTETQYF.

As concerns this clonotype: A junction end diverges from the germline sequence, so it may reflect a read error. The rearrangement uses TRBV5-6 and TRBJ2-7; 11 positions agree with TRBD1. Looked up from germline, CDR1 is SGHDT and CDR2 is YYEEEE. CDR3 length equals 15 residues. The CDR3 DNA reads TGTGCCGGCAGCTTCCGGGACAGGGGGACTTACGAGCAGTACTTC. This encodes CAGSFRDRGTYEQYF.

J is TRBJ2-5 and V is TRBV2; TRBD2 matches at 7 bases. Germline assignment: CDR1 SNHLY and CDR2 FYNNEI. The V segment lost 1 base and the J segment 1 base; nucleotides outside the gene matches: 6. This CDR3 contains 16 residues. The CDR3 DNA is TGTGCCAGCAGTGAAGTTGGGACTACCCTCCAAGAGACCCAGTACTTC. This sequence encodes CASSEVGTTLQETQYF.

The chain is built from TRBV12-3 or TRBV12-4 and TRBJ2-7, with 9 nucleotides matching TRBD2. V lost 6 bases, J lost 0 bases, and 12 bases stayed unmatched. This CDR3 is built from 17 residues. Written as DNA, the CDR3 is TGTGCCAGCAGACCCCCCGTAGGGACTAGCAGCTCCTACGAGCAGTACTTC. Its translation: CASRPPVGTSSSYEQYF.

The table lists this clonotype with a few counts. The chain uses TRBV27 and TRBJ2-2; a weak D match, TRBD2 (6 bases). The ends were cut back, 4 bases at V and 4 bases at J, with 10 bases in the middle. The CDR3 sequence is 14 residues long. In germline, CDR1 is MNHEY, CDR2 SMNVEV (reference sequence). CDR3: CASSWRGFTGELFF. The CDR3 bases are TGTGCCAGCAGTTGGAGGGGTTTCACCGGGGAGCTGTTTTTT.

This chain joins TRBV12-3 or TRBV12-4 and TRBJ2-2, with 10 positions matching TRBD2. The CDR3 runs 15 residues. With 6 bases clipped from V and 6 bases from J, the junction kept 7 bases outside the gene matches. In DNA form, the CDR3 reads TGTGCCAGCAGCGGGCTAGCGGGAGCTGCCGGGGAGCTGTTTTTT. Amino acids: CASSGLAGAAGELFF.

With regard to this clonotype: Sequence at one end of the junction differs from germline and may be a read error. The CDR3 sequence is CASSLAFRELFF. CDR3 sequence (DNA): TGTGCCAGCAGCCTAGCGTTCAGAGAGCTGTTTTTT. This chain connects TRBV7-8 to TRBJ2-2, with a weak D call TRBD2 (6 bases). There are 12 residues in the CDR3. Germline V CDR1 and CDR2: SGHVS, FQNEAQ.

This clonotype was seen a handful of times. In nucleotides, the CDR3 is TGTGCCACCAGAAACGGACAGTACCAAGAGACCCAGTACTTC. Protein product: CATRNGQYQETQYF. The chain couples TRBV15 to TRBJ2-5; TRBD1 is a possible D gene (6 bases). Germline loops: CDR1 LNHNV, CDR2 YYDKDF (reference sequence). V dropped 6 bases and J dropped 0 bases, with 11 bases sitting between them. The CDR3 covers 14 residues.

This clonotype was seen only a few times. The chain joins TRBV5-1 to TRBJ2-5; D unclear. Germline V gene data show CDR1 as SGHRS and CDR2 as YFSETQ. CDR3 length: 14 residues. V gave up 0 bases and J gave up 2 bases, with 8 bases separating them. CDR3 nucleotides: TGCGCCAGCAGCTTGGAGGCGGTTCAAGAGACCCAGTACTTC. As protein: CASSLEAVQETQYF.

This clonotype was seen at least ten times. This chain joins TRBV12-3 or TRBV12-4 and TRBJ2-7; D is unresolved. This CDR3 contains 15 residues. V was shortened by 6 bases and J by 0 bases, with 15 bases between the two germline ends. The CDR3 bases are TGTGCCAGCAGCCGTAGTGGCTTTTCCTCCTACGAGCAGTACTTC. Its protein product is CASSRSGFSSYEQYF.

This clonotype was picked up many times. The V gene is TRBV20-1, the J gene TRBJ2-5, with a weak D call TRBD1 (5 bases). The CDR3 contains 16 residues. The germline V and J ends were trimmed by 6 bases and 0 bases, with 20 bases remaining between them. CDR1 is DFQATT, CDR2 SNEGSKA, per germline (reference sequence). The DNA for the CDR3 is TGCAGTGCCGAGAGTGTGGGGCAGCAGTACCAAGAGACCCAGTACTTC. It specifies CSAESVGQQYQETQYF.

This clonotype was seen at least ten times. CDR3 residues: CASSQGRMGQRDGYTF. DNA for the CDR3: TGCGCCAGCAGCCAAGGCAGGATGGGACAGCGAGATGGCTACACCTTC. The chain recombines TRBV4-1 with TRBJ1-2; 7 positions agree with TRBD1. J gave up 6 bases and V 1 base, and 11 bases lay outside the gene matches. The germline CDR1 and CDR2 sequences are MGHRA and YSYEKL. CDR3 size: 16 residues.

This clonotype was seen many times. The rearrangement links TRBV10-2 to TRBJ1-1; D unresolved. Between the trimmed V and J ends, which lost 4 bases and 2 bases, there was a span of 8 bases. The germline V gene encodes CDR1 WSHSY and CDR2 SAAADI. This CDR3 has 13 residues. CDR3 DNA: TGCGCCAGCAGTGTCAAGAGAAACACTGAAGCTTTCTTT. Protein product: CASSVKRNTEAFF.

This clonotype was seen a handful of times. The chain employs TRBV12-3 or TRBV12-4 and TRBJ2-7, with D unclear. This CDR3 contains 12 residues. V was cut by 5 bases and J by 2 bases, with 7 bases left in between. The CDR3 loop is CASSVTAYEQYF. The CDR3 coding sequence is TGTGCCAGCAGTGTTACCGCCTACGAGCAGTACTTC.

CDR3 amino acids: CAAGYNEQFF. CDR3 nucleotides: TGTGCCGCAGGGTACAATGAGCAGTTCTTC. The gene calls are TRBV25-1 and TRBJ2-1; a possible D gene is TRBD1 (5 bases). The V end was cut by 11 bases, the J end by 4 bases, with 6 bases between. Germline-derived CDR1 and CDR2 are MGHDK and SYGVNS. The CDR3 covers 10 residues.

This clonotype was picked up many times. This chain joins TRBV20-1 and TRBJ1-5; a possible D gene is TRBD1 (6 bases). The CDR3 totals 15 residues. The germline gives CDR1 DFQATT, CDR2 SNEGSKA (reference sequence). V shed 0 bases and J shed 6 bases, with 15 bases lying between them. CDR3 in amino acids: CSARDPPGVGQPQHF. Here the CDR3 DNA reads TGCAGTGCTAGAGATCCCCCAGGGGTGGGTCAGCCCCAGCATTTT.

The chain joins TRBV20-1 to TRBJ2-5; no firm D call. V was pared by 2 bases and J by 5 bases, with 3 bases between. The CDR3 is 10 residues long. Per the germline V gene, CDR1 is DFQATT and CDR2 is SNEGSKA (reference sequence). CDR3 amino acids: CSARLETQYF. The CDR3 region has the DNA TGCAGTGCTAGATTGGAGACCCAGTACTTC.

This clonotype was seen at least ten times. This chain uses TRBV28 with TRBJ2-7, with TRBD2 matching over 8 bases. This CDR3 region has 14 residues. From germline, CDR1 is MDHEN and CDR2 SYDVKM. Trimming removed 10 bases from V and 4 bases from J; junction bases left unmatched: 12. Written as DNA, the CDR3 is TGTGCCACCCGACTAGCGTCCCGGGGGTACGAGCAGTACTTC. It codes for CATRLASRGYEQYF.

V usage is TRBV12-3 or TRBV12-4 and J usage is TRBJ1-2, with D tentatively TRBD1 (5 bases). V was shortened by 2 bases and J by 4 bases, with 14 bases between the two germline ends. This CDR3 spans 15 amino acids. For the CDR3, the DNA is TGTGCCAGCAGTTTATCGGCCAGGGAATTCTATGGCTACACCTTC. As protein: CASSLSAREFYGYTF.

This clonotype was seen ten or more times. The chain uses TRBV10-3 and TRBJ2-3, with 9 bases identical to TRBD1. Germline-derived CDR1 and CDR2 are ENHRY and SYGVKD. Trimming removed 6 bases from V and 5 bases from J; junction bases left unmatched: 6. The CDR3 extends over 14 amino acids. CDR3 sequence: CAISPGQGVDTQYF. The DNA of the CDR3 is TGTGCCATCAGCCCGGGACAGGGCGTAGATACGCAGTATTTT.